The source of this T cell receptor (beta chain) is a study of cytomegalovirus exposure and HLA in healthy donors. Looking at the study overall: Prior work identified 95 million to 120 million unique TCR beta sequences in about 179 million T cells.

Study observations and caveats: A previous analysis found most TCR beta V segments productive roughly 90% or roughly 30% of the time.

The PCR was carried out with 60 Vbeta primers and 13 Jbeta primers. As originally analysed: A later analysis tallied 65 million to 85 million unique TCR beta chains, 9 million to 12 million of them shared. Generated by immunoSEQ multiplex PCR, the TCRdb table keeps only in-frame clones and is missing some. V, J and clone size derive from that table, while D and trimming were established from the DNA sequence. This sample has some 120,000 clones; 78% occur once, and the top ten carry 11%. The J segment lost 6 bases and the V segment lost 3 bases, leaving 7 bases of the junction unmatched. CDR1 SGHDN and CDR2 FVKESK come from the germline V gene. This CDR3 comprises 16 residues. This clone is categorized as medium-sized. Its antigen is not known.

The chain combines TRBV14 with TRBJ1-4; 10 bases are shared with TRBD1. The source material was PBMCs. The source of this sequence is a man aged 30 to 45 in good health and CMV-seropositive. The chain's CDR3 is CASSQLRDRGYEKLFF. In DNA, the CDR3 is TGTGCCAGCAGCCAGCTACGGGACAGGGGATATGAAAAACTGTTTTTT. The whole variable domain, remainder taken from reference TRBV14 and TRBJ1-4, is EAGVTQFPSHSVIEKGQTVTLRCDPISGHDNLYWYRRVMGKEIKFLLHFVKESKQDESGMPNNRFLAERTGGTYSTLKVQPAELEDSGVYFCASSQLRDRGYEKLFFGSGTQLSVL.